The 30 T cell receptor beta chains presented below share a single source sample, sequenced in a study of blood T cell repertoires in COVID-19. This table comes from immunoSEQ multiplex PCR, and its TCRdb copy is limited to in-frame clones, with some not included. The sample includes about 490,000 clones, 80% to 90% of them seen just once. The sample consisted of peripheral blood. Source of these receptors: a human donor in a cohort sampled during active COVID-19.

The chain recombines TRBV21-1 with TRBJ2-1; the D call of TRBD2 is as the table states it, not checked on the DNA. TRBV21-1 is a pseudogene. CDR3 length: 14 residues. In DNA, the CDR3 is TGTGCCAGCAGCAATGGGCGGGAATACAATGAGCAGTTCTTC. It encodes CASSNGREYNEQFF.

This sequence joins TRBV7-2 and TRBJ2-7; perhaps TRBD2 as D (5 bases). The CDR3 has 12 residues. Germline values: CDR1 SGHTA, CDR2 FQGNSA. Trimming stripped 5 bases from V and 7 bases from J, with 12 bases between. CDR3 in amino acids: CASSPDPGEQYF. For the CDR3, the DNA is TGTGCCAGCAGCCCTGACCCGGGGGAGCAGTACTTC. The full variable domain, its missing parts supplied by reference TRBV7-2 and TRBJ2-7, is GAGVSQSPSNKVTEKGKDVELRCDPISGHTALYWYRQSLGQGLEFLIYFQGNSAPDKSGLPSDRFSAERTGGSVSTLTIQRTQQEDSAVYLCASSPDPGEQYFGPGTRLTVT.

The V and J genes are TRBV7-3 and TRBJ2-2, with D possibly being TRBD1 (5 bases). The CDR3 is made up of 16 amino acids. V gave up 1 base and J gave up 0 bases, with 9 bases separating them. Per germline, CDR1 SGHTA and CDR2 FQGTGA. The CDR3 bases are TGTGCCAGCAGCTTAAGGCAGGGAACGAACACCGGGGAGCTGTTTTTT. Translating gives CASSLRQGTNTGELFF.

The chain is built from TRBV4-3 and TRBJ2-2, with TRBD1 as a possible D gene (6 bases). CDR1 LGHNA and CDR2 YSLEER come from the germline V gene. The CDR3 contains 16 residues. The V end was cut by 4 bases, the J end by 5 bases, with 17 bases between. The CDR3 nucleotides are TGCGCCAGCAGCCGATACCCGGGACATGGTACCGGGGAGCTGTTTTTT. Protein product: CASSRYPGHGTGELFF.

The genes are TRBV28 and TRBJ1-3; D remains unclear. The CDR3 covers 14 residues. With 5 bases removed from V and 0 bases from J, the gap between germline ends came to 8 bases. Germline V gene lookup returns CDR1 MDHEN and CDR2 SYDVKM. CDR3 nucleotide sequence: TGTGCCAGCAGTGAGGCTCACTCTGGAAACACCATATATTTT. Protein sequence: CASSEAHSGNTIYF. The full variable domain, its missing parts supplied by reference TRBV28 and TRBJ1-3, is DVKVTQSSRYLVKRTGEKVFLECVQDMDHENMFWYRQDPGLGLRLIYFSYDVKMKEKGDIPEGYSVSREKKERFSLILESASTNQTSMYLCASSEAHSGNTIYFGEGSWLTVV.

The rearrangement uses TRBV30 and TRBJ1-5; the D gene is possibly TRBD1 (5 bases). CDR3 size: 16 residues. CDR1 is GTSNPN and CDR2 is SVGIG in the germline V gene (reference sequence). The V gene lost 1 base and the J gene lost 0 bases, with 13 bases spanning the gap. The CDR3 DNA sequence: TGTGCCTGGAGTGCAACCCGGAGGGGTAGCAATCAGCCCCAGCATTTT. This translates into CAWSATRRGSNQPQHF.

The V and J genes are TRBV7-6 and TRBJ1-4, with 7 nucleotides matching TRBD1. V lost 5 bases, J lost 8 bases, and 8 bases stayed unmatched. Germline loops: CDR1 SGHVS, CDR2 FNYEAQ. The CDR3 has 14 residues. CDR3: CASSESGGIEKLFF. The CDR3 DNA reads TGTGCCAGCAGCGAATCAGGGGGAATAGAAAAACTGTTTTTT.

This rearrangement joins TRBV3-1 (or the pseudogene TRBV3-2) to TRBJ2-5; D is perhaps TRBD1 (6 bases). CDR3 length equals 13 residues. V dropped 3 bases and J dropped 5 bases, with 10 bases sitting between them. Germline V lookup: CDR1 LGHDT, CDR2 YNNKEL (reference sequence). CDR3 loop: CASSQGAGETQYF. CDR3 nucleotide sequence: TGTGCCAGCAGCCAGGGGGCAGGGGAGACCCAGTACTTC.

Comments on this clone: With a much larger clone just one base away, this may be a read error. Additional DNA sequences in this sample encode the identical CDR3. The chain joins TRBV5-1 to TRBJ2-5; 10 nucleotides match TRBD2. The CDR3 spans 14 residues. Germline CDR1 SGHRS, CDR2 YFSETQ. The V gene end was trimmed by 3 bases and the J gene end by 5 bases; junction bases not matched to a gene: 4. The CDR3, as DNA: TGCGCCAGCAGCTACCTAGCGGGAGTGGAGACCCAGTACTTC. Protein product: CASSYLAGVETQYF.

With regard to this clone: This specimen includes other DNA sequences encoding the same CDR3. The rearrangement joins TRBV6-5 to TRBJ1-1; D uncertain. There are 13 residues in the CDR3. Germline CDR1 and CDR2: MNHEY and SVGAGI. Trimming took off 0 bases at V and 4 bases at J, with 6 bases between the two ends. CDR3 nucleotides: TGTGCCAGCAGTTACTCCGTCGGCACTGAAGCTTTCTTT. This encodes CASSYSVGTEAFF.

V gene TRBV27 combines with J gene TRBJ2-3, with D maybe TRBD1 (6 bases). Germline CDR1 MNHEY, CDR2 SMNVEV (reference sequence). Trimming cost V 3 bases and J 6 bases, with 16 bases left between them. The length of the CDR3 is 15 residues. The CDR3 sequence is CASSFYRVNKDTQYF. The CDR3 DNA reads TGTGCCAGCAGTTTTTACAGGGTTAATAAGGATACGCAGTATTTT.

The V and J genes are TRBV30 and TRBJ1-5; D gene uncertain. V dropped 0 bases and J dropped 0 bases, with 12 bases sitting between them. The CDR3 is 16 residues long. Germline values: CDR1 GTSNPN, CDR2 SVGIG (reference sequence). The CDR3 bases are TGTGCCTGGAGTGTCGGGTCTTTTAATAGCAATCAGCCCCAGCATTTT. Translation gives CAWSVGSFNSNQPQHF.

The chain has TRBV18 and TRBJ1-2, with D maybe TRBD1 (5 bases). V lost 6 bases, J lost 8 bases, and 22 bases lay in between. The CDR3 covers 15 residues. Germline V gene data show CDR1 as KGHSH and CDR2 as LQKENI. This chain's CDR3 is CASSPDVGGTGGYTF. For the CDR3, the DNA is TGTGCCAGCTCGCCAGATGTGGGCGGGACGGGAGGCTACACCTTC.

The chain links TRBV25-1 to TRBJ1-4, with no clear D. CDR1 and CDR2 (germline): MGHDK, SYGVNS. CDR3 size: 15 residues. V shed 1 base and J shed 4 bases, with 10 bases lying between them. CDR3 nucleotides: TGTGCCAGCAGTGAATCGAGAGGGTATAATGAAAAACTGTTTTTT. Its protein is CASSESRGYNEKLFF.

This chain joins TRBV9 and TRBJ2-3, with 7 bases identical to TRBD2. The germline V gene encodes CDR1 SGDLS and CDR2 YYNGEE. The CDR3 has 16 amino acids. The trim removed 0 bases at V and 2 bases at J, leaving 6 bases unmatched. CDR3 DNA: TGTGCCAGCAGCGTAGTCGGTAGCGGGTACACAGATACGCAGTATTTT. It encodes CASSVVGSGYTDTQYF. The whole variable domain, remainder taken from reference TRBV9 and TRBJ2-3, is DSGVTQTPKHLITATGQRVTLRCSPRSGDLSVYWYQQSLDQGLQFLIQYYNGEERAKGNILERFSAQQFPDLHSELNLSSLELGDSALYFCASSVVGSGYTDTQYFGPGTRLTVL.

The CDR3 sequence is CASSQESGLDQPQHF. In DNA, the CDR3 is TGTGCCAGCAGCCAAGAGAGCGGGTTGGATCAGCCCCAGCATTTT. The chain has TRBV4-2 and TRBJ1-5; the D is unclear. V gave up 0 bases and J gave up 5 bases, with 11 bases separating them. CDR3 size: 15 residues. Germline assignment: CDR1 LGHNA and CDR2 YNFKEQ.

This sequence joins TRBV19 and TRBJ2-1, with 7 bases lining up with TRBD1. Germline CDR1 is LNHDA and CDR2 is SQIVND (reference sequence). J gave up 6 bases and V 5 bases, and 4 bases lay outside the gene matches. The CDR3 covers 13 residues. CDR3 residues: CASSADRVNEQFF. The CDR3 nucleotides read TGTGCCAGTAGTGCAGACAGGGTCAATGAGCAGTTCTTC.

The chain joins TRBV9 to TRBJ1-2; D might be TRBD1 (6 bases). CDR3 length: 14 amino acids. Trimming removed 4 bases from V and 4 bases from J, with 14 bases in between. CDR1 and CDR2 from the germline V gene are SGDLS and YYNGEE. The CDR3, as DNA: TGTGCCAGCAGCCCCGAGGGAGGGGGCTATGGCTACACCTTC. As protein: CASSPEGGGYGYTF.

This chain connects TRBV18 to TRBJ1-1; maybe TRBD1 (6 bases). CDR1 and CDR2 (germline): KGHSH, LQKENI. The CDR3 is 14 amino acids. Deletions cut 5 bases from V and 0 bases from J, with 10 bases between. The CDR3 sequence is CASSTRTVNTEAFF. The CDR3, as DNA: TGTGCCAGCTCAACCCGGACAGTGAACACTGAAGCTTTCTTT.

CDR3: CASSLATGGLAYNEQFF. The DNA for the CDR3 is TGCGCCAGCAGCTTGGCGACAGGGGGGTTGGCCTACAATGAGCAGTTCTTC. The chain uses TRBV5-1 and TRBJ2-1; TRBD1 matches at 9 bases. V was clipped by 0 bases and J by 2 bases; unmatched bases: 6. Looked up from germline, CDR1 is SGHRS and CDR2 is YFSETQ. The CDR3 loop spans 17 amino acids.

This clone appeared a single time. The rearrangement uses TRBV11-2 and TRBJ1-1; D not certain. V was pared by 2 bases and J by 3 bases, with 10 bases between. CDR1 SGHAT and CDR2 FQNNGV come from the germline V gene. The CDR3 is 14 residues long. The CDR3 loop reads CASSLLAGDTEAFF. Here the CDR3 DNA reads TGTGCCAGCAGCTTACTGGCCGGGGACACTGAAGCTTTCTTT.

The rearrangement joins TRBV14 to TRBJ2-1; 7 bases agree with TRBD2. V lost 3 bases and J lost 0; bases outside the gene matches: 2. CDR1 and CDR2 (germline): SGHDN, FVKESK. CDR3 size: 15 residues. CDR3 protein: CASSQSGNSYNEQFF. The CDR3 DNA sequence: TGTGCCAGCAGCCAGAGCGGGAACTCCTACAATGAGCAGTTCTTC.

V and J are TRBV5-4 and TRBJ1-6; 7 positions match TRBD1. Germline CDR1 SGHNT, CDR2 YYREEE (reference sequence). The length of the CDR3 is 13 residues. J was trimmed by 15 bases and V by 2 bases; bases with no gene match: 8. The CDR3 sequence: CASSFEGARNLHF. The CDR3 DNA reads as TGTGCCAGCAGCTTCGAGGGGGCCCGGAACCTCCACTTT.

This clone was seen only a few times. This sequence joins TRBV6-5 and TRBJ1-4; 9 bases are a match to TRBD1. The length of the CDR3 is 15 residues. Germline V lookup: CDR1 MNHEY, CDR2 SVGAGI. V gave up 4 bases and J gave up 8 bases; unmatched junction bases: 8. In nucleotides, the CDR3 is TGTGCCAGCAGTTTTTCACAGGGGGCGGACGAAAAACTGTTTTTT. Protein: CASSFSQGADEKLFF.

The V gene is TRBV5-1, the J gene TRBJ2-3; D may be TRBD1 (6 bases). This CDR3 spans 14 amino acids. V dropped 4 bases and J dropped 0 bases, with 9 bases sitting between them. CDR1 and CDR2 (germline): SGHRS, YFSETQ. Here the CDR3 reads CASSPGQSTDTQYF. For the CDR3, the DNA is TGCGCCAGCAGCCCCGGACAGAGCACAGATACGCAGTATTTT.

The chain employs TRBV5-6 and TRBJ1-2, with D perhaps matching TRBD1 (6 bases). V lost 6 bases and J lost 8, with 20 bases in between. The CDR3 extends over 14 amino acids. Germline V gene data show CDR1 as SGHDT and CDR2 as YYEEEE. The chain's CDR3 is CASTKRGGAEGYTF. The DNA of the CDR3 is TGTGCCAGCACTAAGAGGGGGGGCGCGGAGGGCTACACCTTC.

This clone has just one count. CDR3 sequence reads: CASSGQGDGYTF. In nucleotides, the CDR3 is TGTGCCAGCAGCGGACAGGGGGACGGCTACACCTTC. The gene calls are TRBV6-6 and TRBJ1-2; 10 bases match TRBD1. CDR1 is MNHNY, CDR2 SVGAGI, per germline (reference sequence). The V and J ends lost 6 bases and 8 bases, in that order; junction bases with no gene match: 3. The CDR3 totals 12 residues.

CDR3 DNA: TGCGCCAGCAGCCAAGATCTGGCGGACGGTAGGGGTTACACCTTC. Protein sequence: CASSQDLADGRGYTF. V gene TRBV4-3 combines with J gene TRBJ1-2, with a possible D match to TRBD1 (5 bases). The CDR3 loop spans 15 amino acids. The germline V gene encodes CDR1 LGHNA and CDR2 YSLEER. V was pared by 0 bases and J by 11 bases, with 19 bases between.

V gene TRBV5-6 combines with J gene TRBJ2-6; D possibly corresponds to TRBD2 (6 bases). This CDR3 is built from 17 residues. Germline CDR1 SGHDT, CDR2 YYEEEE. V shed 2 bases and J shed 0 bases, with 12 bases lying between them. The CDR3 region has the DNA TGTGCCAGCAGCTTTGCGGGACGGAACTCTGGGGCCAACGTCCTGACTTTC. Translation: CASSFAGRNSGANVLTF. The variable domain in full, with the rest retrieved from reference TRBV5-6 and TRBJ2-6, is DAGVTQSPTHLIKTRGQQVTLRCSPKSGHDTVSWYQQALGQGPQFIFQYYEEEERQRGNFPDRFSGHQFPNYSSELNVNALLLGDSALYLCASSFAGRNSGANVLTFGAGSRLTVL.

The chain recombines TRBV29-1 with TRBJ1-1; D might be TRBD1 (6 bases). Per germline, CDR1 SQVTM and CDR2 ANQGSEA. V lost 3 bases to trimming and J lost 3 bases, with 17 bases between them. The CDR3 sequence is 15 residues long. CDR3 residues: CSVDWNRAGDTEAFF. Here the CDR3 DNA reads TGCAGCGTTGACTGGAACAGGGCAGGGGACACTGAAGCTTTCTTT.